This is a list of T cell receptor beta chains from one sample in a study of regulatory T cells in long-lasting Graves disease. MiXCR, run by TCRdb on the multiplex PCR reads, gives a single entry per CDR3 protein. The sample yields some 600,000 distinct CDR3 sequences, about 16% seen once. These data also featured in a second study, about T cells in Graves' hyperthyroidism and ophthalmopathy.

The sequencing used peripheral blood mononuclear cells (PBMCs), collected at new diagnosis, from a patient treated with antithyroid drugs. These TCRs come from a man aged 18 to 35 with Graves disease. Both conserved end residues are part of each CDR3. The order of the fields is V gene, clone size, J gene, D gene, CDR3 protein, CDR3 DNA. A D gene is named only where the DNA matches it firmly. Clone size is not always given. Where it is, it says once, few, many or a class for expanded clones.

TRBV29-1	few	TRBJ2-7	.	CSVEGEGRRAPYEQYF	TGCAGCGTTGAAGGGGAAGGCAGACGGGCCCCCTACGAGCAGTACTTC
TRBV6-2/TRBV6-3	few	TRBJ2-7	.	CASSELGASDEQYF	TGTGCCAGCAGTGAATTGGGTGCTTCCGACGAGCAGTACTTC
TRBV27	many	TRBJ2-7	TRBD1	CASSLYPGQAYEQYF	TGTGCCAGCAGTTTATACCCCGGACAGGCCTACGAGCAGTACTTC
TRBV11-3	many	TRBJ2-1	.	CASSSGSIRSYNEQFF	TGTGCCAGCAGCTCGGGCTCAATTCGATCCTACAATGAGCAGTTCTTC
TRBV28	few	TRBJ2-7	.	CASSLPLEGESEQYF	TGTGCCAGCAGTCTACCTTTGGAGGGGGAGAGCGAGCAGTACTTC
TRBV7-3	many	TRBJ1-5	.	CASSLTGGFNQPQHF	TGTGCCAGCAGCTTAACGGGGGGGTTCAATCAGCCCCAGCATTTT
TRBV11-2	many	TRBJ2-3	.	CASSLDSGSSTDTQYF	TGTGCCAGCAGCTTAGACTCCGGGAGTAGCACAGATACGCAGTATTTT
TRBV18	few	TRBJ1-4	.	CASLWEKLFF	TGTGCCAGCTTATGGGAAAAACTGTTTTTT
TRBV7-9	.	TRBJ2-7	TRBD2	CASSLVVAGVHEQYF	TGTGCCAGCAGCTTAGTGGTAGCGGGAGTCCACGAGCAGTACTTC
TRBV29-1	.	TRBJ1-4	.	CSVEGGNEKLFF	TGCAGCGTTGAGGGGGGGAATGAAAAACTGTTTTTT
TRBV3-1	.	TRBJ1-6	TRBD1	CASSQARGTGRNSPLHF	TGTGCCAGCAGCCAAGCCCGCGGGACAGGGCGAAATTCACCCCTCCACTTT
TRBV6-5	many	TRBJ2-7	.	CASSSTTARTYEQYF	TGTGCCAGCAGTTCGACCACCGCGAGAACCTACGAGCAGTACTTC
TRBV7-3	many	TRBJ2-3	.	CASSFTGADTQYF	TGTGCCAGCAGCTTTACGGGCGCAGATACGCAGTATTTT
TRBV28	many	TRBJ1-2	.	CASDPGNYGYTF	TGTGCCAGCGATCCAGGGAACTATGGCTACACCTTC
TRBV5-4	few	TRBJ2-1	TRBD1	CASSLPRQGGDEQFF	TGTGCCAGCAGCTTGCCCCGACAGGGTGGGGATGAGCAGTTCTTC
TRBV25-1	.	TRBJ2-1	.	CASSERVMNEQFF	TGTGCCAGCAGTGAACGGGTAATGAATGAGCAGTTCTTC
TRBV11-2	few	TRBJ2-1	.	CASSLGQGYEQFF	TGTGCCAGCAGCTTAGGGCAGGGTTATGAGCAGTTCTTC
TRBV24-1	few	TRBJ2-1	TRBD2	CATSDSGTSGNEQFF	TGTGCCACCAGTGATTCCGGGACTAGCGGTAATGAGCAGTTCTTC
TRBV18	many	TRBJ2-7	.	CASSVGGDYEQYF	TGTGCCAGCTCAGTCGGGGGAGACTACGAGCAGTACTTC
TRBV19	few	TRBJ2-3	TRBD2	CASRSRAGDTDTQYF	TGTGCCAGTAGAAGTAGAGCGGGGGACACAGATACGCAGTATTTT
TRBV5-1	many	TRBJ2-3	.	CASSSGNTDTQYF	TGTGCCAGCAGCTCCGGGAACACAGATACGCAGTATTTT
TRBV30	few	TRBJ2-7	.	CACHTGFAHEQYF	TGTGCCTGCCACACGGGGTTCGCGCACGAGCAGTACTTC
TRBV10-3	few	TRBJ2-7	TRBD2	CAISDIAGTYEQYF	TGTGCCATCAGTGATATAGCGGGAACCTACGAGCAGTACTTC
TRBV9	.	TRBJ2-1	.	CASSVDGKWYNEQFF	TGTGCCAGCAGCGTAGACGGGAAATGGTACAATGAGCAGTTCTTC